The 8 T cell receptor beta chains presented below share a single source sample, sequenced in a study of blood T cells in healthy people across ages. The authors ran a second PCR of 7 to 11 cycles using a sample-barcoded 5' primer and a J-beta primer mix. TCRdb re-called the 5' RACE reads through MiXCR, storing one row per CDR3 protein. Of approximately 800,000 distinct CDR3 sequences in the sample, more than 25% were seen once. These same records also appear under a second study, on T cells of mothers and their children.

The sequenced sample was blood. Receptors originate from a boy aged 10-17 years in good health.

This clonotype was seen only a few times. This chain connects TRBV12-3 or TRBV12-4 to TRBJ2-5, with 8 nucleotides matching TRBD2. V gave up 6 bases and J gave up 14 bases; unmatched junction bases: 14. The CDR3 is 13 residues long. CDR3 bases: TGTGCCAGCAGCCCCGGGGGGGGTACTGGACCTTACTTC. Its translation is CASSPGGGTGPYF.

The genes are TRBV5-1 and TRBJ2-5; TRBD2 matches 12 bases. Germline V gene sequence: CDR1 SGHRS, CDR2 YFSETQ. V was pared by 4 bases and J by 5 bases, with 6 bases of the junction left unmatched. There are 15 residues in the CDR3. The CDR3 loop reads CASSDGLAGLETQYF. The CDR3 coding sequence is TGCGCCAGCAGCGATGGACTAGCGGGACTCGAGACCCAGTACTTC.

This chain joins TRBV15 and TRBJ2-5; a possible D gene is TRBD1 (6 bases). This CDR3 spans 13 amino acids. Germline V CDR1 and CDR2: LNHNV, YYDKDF (reference sequence). Between the trimmed V and J ends, which lost 4 bases and 5 bases, there was a span of 11 bases. The CDR3 sequence: CATSTQGPETQYF. The CDR3 nucleotides read TGTGCCACCAGCACCCAGGGGCCGGAGACCCAGTACTTC.

V usage is TRBV29-1 and J usage is TRBJ1-4; no firm D call. Germline CDR1 and CDR2: SQVTM and ANQGSEA. This CDR3 has 13 amino acids. The V gene lost 6 bases and the J gene lost 5 bases, with 13 bases spanning the gap. The CDR3 here is CSVAQRLNEKLFF. CDR3 coding DNA: TGCAGCGTCGCCCAACGACTGAATGAAAAACTGTTTTTT.

This clonotype was counted only a few times. The chain joins TRBV3-1 to TRBJ2-5; maybe TRBD2 (6 bases). Germline CDR1 is LGHDT and CDR2 is YNNKEL (reference sequence). Between the trimmed V and J ends, which lost 1 base and 5 bases, there was a span of 17 bases. This CDR3 is built from 16 residues. The CDR3 sequence is CASSQVWDRGAETQYF. Here the CDR3 DNA reads TGTGCCAGCAGCCAAGTTTGGGACCGCGGGGCGGAGACCCAGTACTTC.

This clonotype was counted a few times. The V and J genes are TRBV12-3 or TRBV12-4 and TRBJ1-4; D ambiguous. Trimming removed 5 bases from V and 8 bases from J, with 9 bases in between. The CDR3 extends over 12 amino acids. For the CDR3, the DNA is TGTGCCAGCAGTCCCTCCGACGAAAAACTGTTTTTT. Amino acids: CASSPSDEKLFF.

A remark on this clonotype: At one end the junction does not follow the germline gene, possibly because of a read error. The chain couples TRBV5-1 to TRBJ1-2; D is perhaps TRBD1 (5 bases). Looked up from germline, CDR1 is SGHRS and CDR2 is YFSETQ. The CDR3 sequence is 14 residues long. Here the CDR3 reads CANSPGTGNYGYTF. The DNA for the CDR3 is TGCGCCAACAGCCCAGGGACTGGGAATTATGGCTACACCTTC.

As concerns this clonotype: One end of the junction varies from germline; a read error may be responsible. The chain combines TRBV3-1 with TRBJ1-6; D not certain. In germline, CDR1 is LGHDT, CDR2 YNNKEL (reference sequence). The CDR3 has 13 amino acids. The CDR3 reads CASSQAENSPLRF. CDR3 DNA: TGTGCCAGCAGCCAAGCAGAAAATTCACCCCTCCGCTTT.